Following are 21 T cell receptor beta chains from one sample sequenced in a study of CD8 T cells in ankylosing spondylitis. These receptors' targets are unknown. One entry per CDR3 protein results from TCRdb running MiXCR on the 5' RACE reads. The repertoire has about 800,000 distinct CDR3 sequences, 12% of them found once; the top ten carry 0.51%. Broader study findings: A TCR beta motif of under 10 highly homologous variants appeared characteristic of ankylosing spondylitis blood.

Material: blood, either unsorted or a sorted T cell fraction (not recorded which). All receptors come from a male donor with ankylosing spondylitis.

This clonotype was counted many times. The CDR3 spells CASSLRAGSVTEAFF. CDR3 bases: TGTGCCAGCAGCTTAAGAGCAGGGTCGGTCACTGAAGCTTTCTTT. The chain joins TRBV5-6 to TRBJ1-1; tentative D call: TRBD1 (5 bases). The germline V gene encodes CDR1 SGHDT and CDR2 YYEEEE. There are 15 residues in the CDR3. Trimming took 2 bases from V and 4 from J, leaving 15 bases between them. Filled out from reference TRBV5-6 and TRBJ1-1, the complete variable domain reads DAGVTQSPTHLIKTRGQQVTLRCSPKSGHDTVSWYQQALGQGPQFIFQYYEEEERQRGNFPDRFSGHQFPNYSSELNVNALLLGDSALYLCASSLRAGSVTEAFFGQGTRLTVV.

This clonotype was seen only a few times. The chain recombines TRBV5-1 with TRBJ2-5; the D gene could be TRBD1 or TRBD2 (5 bases each). This CDR3 has 14 amino acids. The germline V and J ends were trimmed by 0 bases and 6 bases, with 12 bases remaining between them. Germline V CDR1 and CDR2: SGHRS, YFSETQ. The CDR3 region is CASSLDRGRKTQYF. The CDR3 DNA reads TGCGCCAGCAGCTTGGATCGGGGACGAAAGACCCAGTACTTC. Drawing the rest from reference TRBV5-1 and TRBJ2-5, the complete variable domain is KAGVTQTPRYLIKTRGQQVTLSCSPISGHRSVSWYQQTPGQGLQFLFEYFSETQRNKGNFPGRFSGRQFSNSRSEMNVSTLELGDSALYLCASSLDRGRKTQYFGPGTRLLVL.

This clonotype was found a few times. The rearrangement uses TRBV5-6 and TRBJ2-5; D not certain. This CDR3 is built from 16 residues. Trimming removed 2 bases at V and 2 bases at J, with 16 bases between. CDR1 and CDR2 (germline): SGHDT, YYEEEE. The CDR3 region has the DNA TGTGCCAGCAGCTTTCTGAGCGCGCCCCGACAAGAGACCCAGTACTTC. Its translation: CASSFLSAPRQETQYF. Full variable domain (rest looked up from reference TRBV5-6 and TRBJ2-5): DAGVTQSPTHLIKTRGQQVTLRCSPKSGHDTVSWYQQALGQGPQFIFQYYEEEERQRGNFPDRFSGHQFPNYSSELNVNALLLGDSALYLCASSFLSAPRQETQYFGPGTRLLVL.

The chain uses TRBV5-1 and TRBJ2-7; TRBD1 matches 8 bases. The CDR3 is 14 residues long. Germline assignment: CDR1 SGHRS and CDR2 YFSETQ. Trimming took 4 bases from V and 6 from J; bases not matched to a gene: 9. In DNA form, the CDR3 reads TGCGCCAGCAGCCAGGGACAGGAAGGATCCGAGCAGTACTTC. Encoded protein: CASSQGQEGSEQYF.

This clonotype was observed a few times. This chain links TRBV7-8 with TRBJ1-5, with a weak D call TRBD1 (6 bases). Germline lookup yields CDR1 SGHVS and CDR2 FQNEAQ. The CDR3 runs to 17 residues. With 1 base removed from V and 2 bases from J, the gap between germline ends came to 15 bases. Here the CDR3 reads CASSLVGARGGNQPQHF. The CDR3 nucleotides read TGTGCCAGCAGCTTAGTGGGGGCCAGAGGGGGCAATCAGCCCCAGCATTTT.

The chain links TRBV7-9 to TRBJ1-2; TRBD1 aligns across 10 bases. The CDR3 has 15 amino acids. Germline V gene lookup returns CDR1 SEHNR and CDR2 FQNEAQ (reference sequence). V shed 5 bases, J shed 4 bases, and the junction held 7 bases outside the gene matches. CDR3 nucleotides: TGTGCCAGCAGCCCGGGACAGGGGATTAGCTATGGCTACACCTTC. This translates into CASSPGQGISYGYTF.

The gene calls are TRBV7-8 and TRBJ2-1; tentative D call: TRBD1 (5 bases). Per germline, CDR1 SGHVS and CDR2 FQNEAQ. Trimming pared 5 bases from V and 2 bases from J, leaving 13 bases between. The CDR3 runs to 15 residues. CDR3 amino acids: CASSPGAITYNEQFF. The CDR3 coding sequence is TGTGCCAGCAGCCCTGGGGCTATTACCTACAATGAGCAGTTCTTC. The variable domain in full, with the rest retrieved from reference TRBV7-8 and TRBJ2-1, is GAGVSQSPRYKVAKRGQDVALRCDPISGHVSLFWYQQALGQGPEFLTYFQNEAQLDKSGLPSDRFFAERPEGSVSTLKIQRTQQEDSAVYLCASSPGAITYNEQFFGPGTRLTVL.

This clonotype has more than one count but fewer than ten. The chain couples TRBV19 to TRBJ2-6, with D perhaps TRBD1 or TRBD2 (6 bases each). The CDR3 covers 17 residues. V shed 6 bases and J shed 4 bases, with 19 bases lying between them. Germline V gene data show CDR1 as LNHDA and CDR2 as SQIVND (reference sequence). The CDR3 spells CASSLGGAGSGANVLTF. The CDR3 nucleotides are TGTGCCAGTAGCCTCGGGGGCGCAGGGTCCGGGGCCAACGTCCTGACTTTC.

This clonotype was picked up a small number of times. CDR3 sequence reads: CASNLGEGDEQYF. The CDR3 DNA reads TGCGCCAGCAATTTGGGGGAAGGGGACGAGCAGTACTTC. This chain uses TRBV5-1 with TRBJ2-7; D may correspond to TRBD1 or TRBD2 (5 bases each). The CDR3 totals 13 residues. Germline values: CDR1 SGHRS, CDR2 YFSETQ. Trimming stripped 6 bases from V and 5 bases from J, with 15 bases between.

The chain recombines TRBV6-2 or TRBV6-3 with TRBJ2-2; the D is unclear. Germline V gene data show CDR1 as MNHEY and CDR2 as SVGEGT. This CDR3 spans 13 amino acids. The ends were cut back, 1 base at V and 3 bases at J, with 3 bases in the middle. The CDR3 sequence is CASSYWYTGELFF. The CDR3, as DNA: TGTGCCAGCAGTTACTGGTACACCGGGGAGCTGTTTTTT.

The J gene is TRBJ2-6, the V gene TRBV7-3; tentative D call: TRBD2 (5 bases). Germline CDR1 SGHTA, CDR2 FQGTGA. There are 16 residues in the CDR3. Trimming pared 5 bases from V and 4 bases from J, leaving 15 bases between. In DNA form, the CDR3 reads TGTGCCAGCAGCCCCGACCGAGGGTCCGGGGCCAACGTCCTGACTTTC. The encoded protein is CASSPDRGSGANVLTF.

This clonotype was seen a few times. The CDR3 loop is CASSEWDTPFYEQYF. In nucleotides, the CDR3 is TGTGCCAGCAGTGAGTGGGACACCCCCTTTTACGAGCAGTACTTC. The chain is built from TRBV2 and TRBJ2-7; weak D call: TRBD1 (6 bases). This CDR3 spans 15 amino acids. CDR1 and CDR2 from the germline V gene are SNHLY and FYNNEI. Trimming took off 3 bases at V and 4 bases at J, with 16 bases between the two ends.

A note on this clonotype: This may arise from a read error, as a much more abundant clone is one base away. The gene calls are TRBV3-1 and TRBJ1-1; D remains ambiguous. Germline assignment: CDR1 LGHDT and CDR2 YNNKEL (reference sequence). The CDR3 covers 11 residues. The ends were cut back, 6 bases at V and 8 bases at J, with 10 bases in the middle. This CDR3 is CASRRSAEAFF. The CDR3 nucleotides read TGTGCCAGCAGACGGAGTGCCGAAGCTTTCTTT.

This rearrangement joins TRBV5-1 to TRBJ1-4; D is ambiguous. Germline assignment: CDR1 SGHRS and CDR2 YFSETQ. The CDR3 covers 17 residues. V lost 1 base and J 3 bases, leaving 16 bases between the germline ends. This chain's CDR3 is CASSLSPRRTANEKLFF. Written as DNA, the CDR3 is TGCGCCAGCAGCTTGAGCCCTCGGAGAACAGCTAATGAAAAACTGTTTTTT.

The chain combines TRBV18 with TRBJ1-4; maybe TRBD1 (5 bases). Between the trimmed V and J ends, which lost 1 base and 3 bases, there was a span of 9 bases. The CDR3 consists of 15 residues. CDR1 KGHSH and CDR2 LQKENI come from the germline V gene. The CDR3 region has the DNA TGTGCCAGCTCACCACGGAGGGGAGCTAATGAAAAACTGTTTTTT. Its translation is CASSPRRGANEKLFF.

Worth noting for this clonotype: At one of its ends the junction is not consistent with the germline gene, which may arise from a read error. The chain joins TRBV6-1 to TRBJ2-3; D is perhaps TRBD2 (6 bases). The germline gives CDR1 MNHNS, CDR2 SASEGT. The CDR3 is made up of 15 amino acids. In DNA form, the CDR3 reads TGTGCCGGCAGTGATAAGGGGAGGAGCACAGATACGCAGTATTTT. Its protein is CAGSDKGRSTDTQYF.

This clonotype was picked up a small number of times. The chain recombines TRBV5-1 with TRBJ2-3; TRBD1 matches 11 bases. V dropped 4 bases and J dropped 11; count of bases not matched to a gene: 12. This CDR3 is 15 amino acids long. Germline CDR1 SGHRS, CDR2 YFSETQ. CDR3 in amino acids: CASSPPGQGGVLQYF. The CDR3 DNA is TGCGCCAGCAGCCCACCGGGACAGGGGGGTGTATTGCAGTATTTT.

This clonotype was detected ten times or more. CDR3 nucleotide sequence: TGTGCCAGCAGGGACCGGGACAGCTCCTATAATTCACCCCTCCACTTT. Amino acids: CASRDRDSSYNSPLHF. This chain connects TRBV6-1 to TRBJ1-6; 7 bases align to TRBD1. This CDR3 region has 16 residues. Germline-derived CDR1 and CDR2 are MNHNS and SASEGT. The trim removed 6 bases at V and 0 bases at J, leaving 5 bases unmatched.

This clonotype was counted only a few times. The CDR3 region has the DNA TGTGCCAGCAGCCCTCGTAGTAGCAATCAGCCCCAGCATTTT. Protein: CASSPRSSNQPQHF. This chain uses TRBV7-2 with TRBJ1-5; D not certain. This CDR3 is built from 14 residues. The germline V gene encodes CDR1 SGHTA and CDR2 FQGNSA. V lost 5 bases and J lost 0, with 8 bases in between.

This clonotype was found many times. The chain employs TRBV5-1 and TRBJ1-1, with 7 bases lining up with TRBD1. The CDR3 covers 13 residues. Germline loops: CDR1 SGHRS, CDR2 YFSETQ. Trimming cost V 3 bases and J 6 bases; bases outside gene matches: 5. The CDR3 coding sequence is TGCGCCAGCAGCTGGGGGACAGAGGCTGAAGCTTTCTTT. It encodes CASSWGTEAEAFF.

Ten or more counts support this clonotype. This sequence joins TRBV28 and TRBJ2-1; D perhaps matches TRBD2 (6 bases). Germline V gene lookup returns CDR1 MDHEN and CDR2 SYDVKM. The V gene lost 2 bases and the J gene lost 2 bases, with 13 bases spanning the gap. The CDR3 extends over 16 amino acids. The CDR3, as DNA: TGTGCCAGCAGTTTAGGAGGAGGGGCGCCCTACAATGAGCAGTTCTTC. It specifies CASSLGGGAPYNEQFF.